The clone carrying this T cell receptor beta chain turned up a few times. The entry originates in a study of T-cell memory formation after mild COVID-19. A 5'RACE reaction primed in the constant segment made cDNA libraries of TCR alpha and TCR beta, and these carried sample barcodes and UMIs. TCRdb recomputed calls from the 5' RACE reads with MiXCR, one row per CDR3 protein. The sample shows under 650,000 distinct CDR3 sequences, about a sixth of them seen only once. This CDR3 spans 16 amino acids. Between the trimmed V and J ends, which lost 5 bases and 4 bases, there was a span of 20 bases. Germline V gene lookup returns CDR1 SGHVS and CDR2 FQNEAQ.

The genes are TRBV7-8 and TRBJ1-1, with a possible D match to TRBD1 (5 bases). Sequencing was performed on PBMCs or a T cell subset sorted from them (not recorded which). The TCR sequence derives from an adult woman who had mild COVID-19 (a few samples of this study predate the infection). Cell type and time point are not known. CDR3 sequence reads: CASSARDVEWGTEAFF. The CDR3 DNA reads TGTGCCAGCAGCGCCCGGGACGTCGAATGGGGCACTGAAGCTTTCTTT. The full variable domain, completed using reference TRBV7-8 and TRBJ1-1, is GAGVSQSPRYKVAKRGQDVALRCDPISGHVSLFWYQQALGQGPEFLTYFQNEAQLDKSGLPSDRFFAERPEGSVSTLKIQRTQQEDSAVYLCASSARDVEWGTEAFFGQGTRLTVV.